This passage covers 3 T cell receptor beta chains from one sample sequenced in a study of OX40 agonist ivuxolimab in advanced cancers. The repertoire was sequenced with immunoSEQ multiplex PCR; TCRdb's copy has only in-frame clones and lacks some. The table shows fewer than 65,000 clones, with about nine tenths occurring only once. The specimen comprised CD4+ or CD8+ T cells sorted from blood, sampled in a trial of the OX40 agonist ivuxolimab. The receptors were gathered from an adult with an advanced solid tumor such as melanoma, head and neck, liver or kidney cancer.

This clone appeared a few times. J is TRBJ2-3 and V is TRBV21-1; the table's D call, TRBD1, has no DNA check behind it. TRBV21-1 is marked as a pseudogene. The CDR3 runs 19 residues. The CDR3 sequence: CASSRRTCPIKPMTDTQYF. CDR3 in DNA: TGTGCCAGCAGCAGAAGGACATGTCCCATAAAACCGATGACAGATACGCAGTATTTT.

This clone was detected only a few times. The chain uses TRBV5-8 and TRBJ1-4; 8 nucleotides line up with TRBD1. Germline V CDR1 and CDR2: SGHTS, YDEGEE. The V gene end was trimmed by 4 bases and the J gene end by 6 bases; junction bases not matched to a gene: 5. The length of the CDR3 is 14 residues. The CDR3 loop is CASSNDRGDEKLFF. The CDR3 DNA follows: TGTGCCAGCAGCAATGACAGGGGCGATGAAAAACTGTTTTTT.

The chain is built from TRBV11-2 and TRBJ1-4, with TRBD1 identical over 9 bases. CDR3 size: 14 residues. V was pared by 5 bases and J by 7 bases, with 5 bases of the junction left unmatched. Germline-derived CDR1 and CDR2 are SGHAT and FQNNGV. CDR3 sequence reads: CASSQGQGTEKLFF. The CDR3 DNA is TGTGCCAGCAGCCAGGGACAGGGAACTGAAAAACTGTTTTTT. The full variable domain, completed using reference TRBV11-2 and TRBJ1-4, is EAGVAQSPRYKIIEKRQSVAFWCNPISGHATLYWYQQILGQGPKLLIQFQNNGVVDDSQLPKDRFSAERLKGVDSTLKIQPAKLEDSAVYLCASSQGQGTEKLFFGSGTQLSVL.